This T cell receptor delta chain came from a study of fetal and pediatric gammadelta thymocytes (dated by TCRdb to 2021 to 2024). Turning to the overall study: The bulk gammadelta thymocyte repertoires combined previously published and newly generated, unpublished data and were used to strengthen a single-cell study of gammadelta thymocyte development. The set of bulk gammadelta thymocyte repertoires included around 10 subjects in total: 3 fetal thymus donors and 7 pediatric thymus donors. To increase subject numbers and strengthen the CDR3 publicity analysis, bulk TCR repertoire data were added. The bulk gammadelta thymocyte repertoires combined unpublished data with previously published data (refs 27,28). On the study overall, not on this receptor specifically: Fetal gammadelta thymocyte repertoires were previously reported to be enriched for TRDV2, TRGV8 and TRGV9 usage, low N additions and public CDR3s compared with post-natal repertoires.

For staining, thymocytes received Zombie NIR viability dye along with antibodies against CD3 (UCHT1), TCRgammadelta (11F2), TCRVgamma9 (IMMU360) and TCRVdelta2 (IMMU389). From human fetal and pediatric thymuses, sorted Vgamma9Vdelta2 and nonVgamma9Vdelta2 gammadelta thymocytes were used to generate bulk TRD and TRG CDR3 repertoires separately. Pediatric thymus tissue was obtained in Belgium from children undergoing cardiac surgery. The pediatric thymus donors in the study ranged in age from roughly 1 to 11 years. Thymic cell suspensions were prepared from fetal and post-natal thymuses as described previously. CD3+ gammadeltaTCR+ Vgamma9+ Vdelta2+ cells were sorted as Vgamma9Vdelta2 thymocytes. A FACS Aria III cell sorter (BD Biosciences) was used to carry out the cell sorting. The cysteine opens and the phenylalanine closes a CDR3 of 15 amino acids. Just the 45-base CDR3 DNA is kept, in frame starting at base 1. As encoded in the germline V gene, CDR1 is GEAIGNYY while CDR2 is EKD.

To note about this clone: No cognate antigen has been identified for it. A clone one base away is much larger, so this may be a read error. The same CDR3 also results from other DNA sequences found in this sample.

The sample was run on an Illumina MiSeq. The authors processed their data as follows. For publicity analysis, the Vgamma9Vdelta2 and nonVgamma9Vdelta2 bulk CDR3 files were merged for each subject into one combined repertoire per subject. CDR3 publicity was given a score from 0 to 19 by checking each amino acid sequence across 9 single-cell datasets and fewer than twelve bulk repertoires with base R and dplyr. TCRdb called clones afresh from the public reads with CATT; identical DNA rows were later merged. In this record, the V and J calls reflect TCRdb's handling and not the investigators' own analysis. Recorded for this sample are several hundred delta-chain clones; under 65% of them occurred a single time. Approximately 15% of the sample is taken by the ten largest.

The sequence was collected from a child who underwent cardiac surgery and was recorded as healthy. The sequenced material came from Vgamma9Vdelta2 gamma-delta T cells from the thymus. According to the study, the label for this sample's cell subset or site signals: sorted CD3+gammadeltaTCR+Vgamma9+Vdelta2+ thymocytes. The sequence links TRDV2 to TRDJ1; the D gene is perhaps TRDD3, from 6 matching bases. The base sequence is TGTGCATGTGACACCGGGGGGGGAGACACCGATAAACTCATCTTT. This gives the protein CACDTGGGDTDKLIF.